This T cell receptor beta chain came from a study of control samples from healthy donors and cancer patients. Generated by immunoSEQ multiplex PCR, the TCRdb table keeps only in-frame clones and is missing some. The sample includes 100,000 to 150,000 clones, around 90% seen only once; the top ten take 2.5% to 3%. As for this clone: Different DNA sequences within this sample yield the same CDR3.

The TCR sequence derives from a middle-aged man in good health. The sequenced material came from blood.

The CDR3 loop is CASSLDMNTEAFF. In DNA form, the CDR3 reads TGTGCCAGCAGCTTAGATATGAACACTGAAGCTTTCTTT. The chain uses TRBV7-9 and TRBJ1-1; D unresolved. This CDR3 comprises 13 residues. CDR1 and CDR2 from the germline V gene are SEHNR and FQNEAQ (reference sequence). Trimming cost V 1 base and J 0 bases, with 3 bases left between them. The variable domain in full, with the rest retrieved from reference TRBV7-9 and TRBJ1-1, is DTGVSQNPRHKITKRGQNVTFRCDPISEHNRLYWYRQTLGQGPEFLTYFQNEAQLEKSRLLSDRFSAERPKGSFSTLEIQRTEQGDSAMYLCASSLDMNTEAFFGQGTRLTVV.